The 25 T cell receptor beta chains below were found in one sample sequenced in a study of blood T cell repertoires in COVID-19. Assay: immunoSEQ multiplex PCR; the TCRdb copy retains only in-frame clones and omits some. The repertoire includes around 100,000 clones, 75% to 90% of them detected once, and around 4.5% sits in the top ten. Material: peripheral blood. These receptors came from a woman aged 45-65 years with acute or convalescent COVID-19.

The chain joins TRBV7-8 to TRBJ2-2; no clear D. Germline-derived CDR1 and CDR2 are SGHVS and FQNEAQ. The CDR3 has 14 amino acids. Trimming took off 1 base at V and 4 bases at J, with 7 bases between the two ends. CDR3 loop: CASSLGLSTGELFF. CDR3 in DNA: TGTGCCAGCAGCTTAGGACTTTCCACCGGGGAGCTGTTTTTT. Full variable domain (remainder filled in from reference TRBV7-8 and TRBJ2-2): GAGVSQSPRYKVAKRGQDVALRCDPISGHVSLFWYQQALGQGPEFLTYFQNEAQLDKSGLPSDRFFAERPEGSVSTLKIQRTQQEDSAVYLCASSLGLSTGELFFGEGSRLTVL.

J is TRBJ1-6 and V is TRBV10-2, with 9 bases aligning to TRBD1. CDR3 size: 16 residues. The V segment lost 2 bases and the J segment 4 bases; nucleotides outside the gene matches: 3. The germline gives CDR1 WSHSY, CDR2 SAAADI. In nucleotides, the CDR3 is TGCGCCAGCAGTGAGAGGGACAGGGAATATAATTCACCCCTCCACTTT. Translating gives CASSERDREYNSPLHF.

The genes are TRBV7-3 and TRBJ2-2; tentative D call: TRBD1 (7 bases). CDR1 SGHTA and CDR2 FQGTGA come from the germline V gene. V was cut by 4 bases and J by 0 bases, with 12 bases left in between. This CDR3 contains 16 residues. The CDR3, as DNA: TGTGCCAGCAGCTCCCAGGGGGGTTCGAACACCGGGGAGCTGTTTTTT. Residues: CASSSQGGSNTGELFF.

In this sample, this clone turned up a few times. The rearrangement joins TRBV7-2 to TRBJ1-2; 9 nucleotides agree with TRBD1. The CDR3 is made up of 18 amino acids. The V gene's germline CDR1 is SGHTA and CDR2 FQGNSA. V lost 1 base and J lost 5; bases outside the gene matches: 14. CDR3 bases: TGTGCCAGCAGCTTAGGTCGATCCTACAGGGGGCGCGAATATGGCTACACCTTC. Amino acids: CASSLGRSYRGREYGYTF.

There are a few counts of this clone. V and J are TRBV27 and TRBJ2-2; D is ambiguous. CDR3 length: 13 residues. V gave up 3 bases and J gave up 0 bases, with 2 bases separating them. Germline V gene lookup returns CDR1 MNHEY and CDR2 SMNVEV (reference sequence). The CDR3 loop reads CASSFTNTGELFF. Written as DNA, the CDR3 is TGTGCCAGCAGTTTTACGAACACCGGGGAGCTGTTTTTT.

V gene TRBV6-1 combines with J gene TRBJ1-5, with TRBD1 matching 11 bases. The germline V gene has CDR1 MNHNS and CDR2 SASEGT. The V gene end was trimmed by 3 bases and the J gene end by 4 bases; junction bases not matched to a gene: 8. The CDR3 totals 17 residues. CDR3 in amino acids: CASSDSSGTGGNQPQHF. CDR3 nucleotide sequence: TGTGCCAGCAGTGATTCCTCCGGGACAGGGGGTAATCAGCCCCAGCATTTT.

This chain joins TRBV18 and TRBJ2-5, with 12 positions matching TRBD1. Germline-derived CDR1 and CDR2 are KGHSH and LQKENI. Trimming at V came to 4 bases and at J to 1 base, leaving 1 base not matched to a gene. This CDR3 contains 15 residues. The CDR3 reads CASSRGQGAQETQYF. Written as DNA, the CDR3 is TGTGCCAGCTCACGGGGACAGGGGGCCCAAGAGACCCAGTACTTC.

This clone was detected once. One end of the junction does not line up with germline, which may come from a read error. The genes are TRBV13 and TRBJ1-3; 9 bases line up with TRBD1. This CDR3 is 12 amino acids long. Germline values: CDR1 PRHDT, CDR2 FYEKMQ (reference sequence). The CDR3: CASSLDHGQGTF. The DNA for the CDR3 is TGTGCCAGCAGCTTAGACCATGGACAGGGGACGTTT.

The rearrangement joins TRBV11-3 to TRBJ1-1; D perhaps matches TRBD1 (6 bases). The CDR3 totals 13 residues. In germline, CDR1 is SGHNT, CDR2 YENEEA. V was clipped by 5 bases and J by 0 bases, with 7 bases between them. For the CDR3, the DNA is TGTGCCAGCAGCCAGGGGCTGAACACTGAAGCTTTCTTT. This encodes CASSQGLNTEAFF.

V and J are TRBV19 and TRBJ1-2; TRBD1 agrees at 8 bases. Trimming at V came to 10 bases and at J to 7 bases, leaving 17 bases not matched to a gene. From germline, CDR1 is LNHDA and CDR2 SQIVND (reference sequence). The CDR3 contains 15 residues. CDR3 protein: CATSTPGQVPGGYTF. The DNA of the CDR3 is TGTGCCACCAGTACTCCGGGACAGGTCCCCGGTGGCTACACCTTC.

The chain employs TRBV11-2 and TRBJ1-6; the match to TRBD1 covers 10 bases. CDR1 is SGHAT, CDR2 FQNNGV, per germline. This CDR3 region has 16 residues. Trimming cost V 3 bases and J 5 bases; bases outside gene matches: 4. This chain's CDR3 is CASSLGQGRDNSPLHF. CDR3 nucleotide sequence: TGTGCCAGCAGCTTGGGACAGGGGAGGGATAATTCACCCCTCCACTTT.

The chain couples TRBV18 to TRBJ1-3, with TRBD1 identical over 7 bases. This CDR3 has 16 residues. J gave up 0 bases and V 3 bases, and 5 bases lay outside the gene matches. In germline, CDR1 is KGHSH, CDR2 LQKENI. CDR3 region: CASSPGTAISGNTIYF. In nucleotides, the CDR3 is TGTGCCAGCTCACCCGGGACAGCAATCTCTGGAAACACCATATATTTT.

The gene calls are TRBV7-3 and TRBJ1-2, with TRBD1 as a possible D gene (6 bases). Germline CDR1 is SGHTA and CDR2 is FQGTGA. CDR3 length equals 15 residues. V lost 4 bases, J lost 3 bases, and 15 bases lay in between. CDR3 region: CASSSLPGQDYGYTF. DNA for the CDR3: TGTGCCAGCAGCTCCCTCCCGGGACAAGACTATGGCTACACCTTC.

This clone was recorded only once. The J gene is TRBJ1-1, the V gene TRBV21-1; TRBD1 reflects the table's D call only, with no check against the DNA. TRBV21-1 is described as a pseudogene. CDR3 size: 10 residues. CDR3 sequence reads: CASSPIEAFF. DNA for the CDR3: TGTGCCAGCAGCCCCATTGAAGCTTTCTTT.

The chain joins TRBV7-2 to TRBJ2-7, with D possibly matching TRBD1 (6 bases). CDR3 length: 12 residues. Germline assignment: CDR1 SGHTA and CDR2 FQGNSA. Trimming left V 3 bases short and J 5 bases short, with 8 bases between. The CDR3 region is CASSLTGHEQYF. Here the CDR3 DNA reads TGTGCCAGCAGCTTGACAGGCCACGAGCAGTACTTC.

The chain carries TRBV10-2 and TRBJ2-1, with TRBD1 matching over 9 bases. The V gene end was trimmed by 7 bases and the J gene end by 5 bases; junction bases not matched to a gene: 6. CDR3 length: 14 amino acids. Germline assignment: CDR1 WSHSY and CDR2 SAAADI. The chain's CDR3 is CASKHRGLDNEQFF. CDR3 DNA sequence: TGCGCCAGCAAGCACAGGGGGCTGGACAATGAGCAGTTCTTC.

CDR3 protein: CASSVFGGVEETQYF. Written as DNA, the CDR3 is TGTGCCAGCAGCGTGTTCGGGGGGGTCGAGGAGACCCAGTACTTC. The J gene is TRBJ2-5, the V gene TRBV9, with TRBD2 matching over 8 bases. The CDR3 is 15 residues long. V lost 2 bases and J lost 5; bases outside the gene matches: 8. The germline CDR1 and CDR2 sequences are SGDLS and YYNGEE.

This chain uses TRBV2 with TRBJ2-1; 11 positions match TRBD2. CDR1 and CDR2 (germline): SNHLY, FYNNEI. CDR3 size: 14 residues. Trimming removed 9 bases from V and 3 bases from J; junction bases left unmatched: 4. For the CDR3, the DNA is TGTGCCAGAGATGGGACTAGCGGCTACAATGAGCAGTTCTTC. Its protein is CARDGTSGYNEQFF.

The chain combines TRBV24-1 with TRBJ1-4; weak D call: TRBD1 (5 bases). Trimming stripped 5 bases from V and 6 bases from J, with 12 bases between. Germline CDR1 KGHDR, CDR2 SFDVKD. CDR3 length equals 14 residues. The CDR3 DNA follows: TGTGCCACCAGTGGCCCGGGAGGGGATGAAAAACTGTTTTTT. It yields the protein CATSGPGGDEKLFF.

The chain employs TRBV13 and TRBJ1-1; 7 nucleotides align to TRBD1. Germline V gene data show CDR1 as PRHDT and CDR2 as FYEKMQ (reference sequence). After removal of 4 bases from V and 7 bases from J, the junction contained 6 bases not matched to a gene. The CDR3 is 13 residues long. The CDR3 nucleotides read TGTGCCAGCAGCTACAACCGGGACAGTGAAGCTTTCTTT. It translates to CASSYNRDSEAFF.

The V and J genes are TRBV7-9 and TRBJ2-7, with unresolved D. The germline V gene has CDR1 SEHNR and CDR2 FQNEAQ (reference sequence). Deletions cut 2 bases from V and 2 bases from J, with 16 bases between. The CDR3 is made up of 16 amino acids. Here the CDR3 DNA reads TGTGCCAGCAGCTTAATTATATCCCAGGTCACCTACGAGCAGTACTTC. It codes for CASSLIISQVTYEQYF.

The V gene is TRBV3-1 (or the pseudogene TRBV3-2), the J gene TRBJ2-2; 8 bases map to TRBD2. CDR1 is LGHDT and CDR2 is YNNKEL in the germline V gene (reference sequence). The trim removed 3 bases at V and 4 bases at J, leaving 1 base unmatched. CDR3 length equals 14 residues. The CDR3 DNA sequence: TGTGCCAGCAGCCAGCGGGGGGCCACCGGGGAGCTGTTTTTT. As protein: CASSQRGATGELFF.

The rearrangement links TRBV9 to TRBJ2-1, with no clear D. This CDR3 has 12 amino acids. Germline assignment: CDR1 SGDLS and CDR2 YYNGEE. With 3 bases removed from V and 4 bases from J, the gap between germline ends came to 5 bases. Here the CDR3 DNA reads TGTGCCAGCAGCGGAGTGTACAATGAGCAGTTCTTC. It codes for CASSGVYNEQFF.

The V and J genes are TRBV3-1 (or the pseudogene TRBV3-2) and TRBJ2-6; D ambiguous. CDR1 LGHDT and CDR2 YNNKEL come from the germline V gene (reference sequence). The CDR3 consists of 14 residues. The V end lost 5 bases, the J end lost 0 bases, and 5 bases lay between the germline ends. The CDR3 DNA reads TGTGCCAGCAGCTCGGGCTCTGGGGCCAACGTCCTGACTTTC. It yields the protein CASSSGSGANVLTF.

This clone was observed a single time. The CDR3, as DNA: TGTGCCAGCAGAGGGGGACCTGAAGCTTTCTTT. It encodes CASRGGPEAFF. The V gene is TRBV2, the J gene TRBJ1-1; D is possibly TRBD1 (6 bases). The CDR3 loop spans 11 amino acids. Trimming shortened V by 6 bases and J by 6 bases, and 8 bases separated the two germline ends. CDR1 and CDR2 (germline): SNHLY, FYNNEI.